Sequencing of this T cell receptor (beta chain) was carried out in a study of identifying expanded T cells in peripheral blood (dated by TCRdb to about 2019). For the study in its entirety: Technical replicates were generated by sequencing separate aliquots of the same genomic DNA pool, and four replicates were compared pairwise.

No immune events, such as infections, were documented for the healthy donors during the collection period. Healthy-donor blood repertoires served as a training cohort to calibrate time-dependent variance in a beta-binomial model of T-cell clone differential abundance. The training cohort comprised roughly 10 healthy donors, 3 female and 7 male. An age range of roughly 29 to 65 years, with an average of about 45 years, was recorded for the donors. Whole blood, obtained from a commercial supplier, was collected from each healthy donor at three time points spaced around two weeks apart. For immunosequencing, genomic DNA was extracted from unsorted whole blood. On this clone itself: The target of this receptor is not known. Base quality data are lacking; no much larger clone is found one base away.

V and J lose 0 bases and 5 bases, and a span of 9 bases separates them. Measured from the cysteine to the phenylalanine, the CDR3 is 13 residues long. Left in the record is the CDR3 DNA by itself, 39 bases read in frame from the first base. The CDR1 and CDR2 encoded by the germline V gene are SGHDT and YYEEEE. TCRbeta CDR3 regions were profiled with the immunoSEQ Assay using bias-controlled multiplex PCR amplification of genomic DNA. The source study handled its data this way. To quantify the absolute abundance of each unique TCRbeta CDR3 region, the sequences were collapsed and filtered. Differential abundance was tested with a binomial (Fisher-equivalent) model and with a beta-binomial model adding time-dependent variance fitted from healthy donors. Clones with fewer than 5 combined templates were removed, and a clone was called differentially abundant if the clone's Benjamini-Hochberg FDR was below 0.01. Using the form v = (b*log(k)+a)^2, the beta-binomial variance was modeled as a function of the total template count across the two samples. The source is immuneACCESS, and TCRdb retained only in-frame sequences with V and J called. Part of the clones is not carried over; for the studies checked, unresolved V genes explain less than half of this, and the remainder is unexplained. The V and J calls and clone size come from that table; D and trimming were worked out from the DNA. Here the sample has some 91,000 clones; more than 70% occur a single time. The ten largest clones capture approximately 4% of the sample.

On the study overall, not on this receptor specifically: For all healthy donors, the variance in clone template counts between two-week samples rose significantly as total template count increased. Across all healthy-donor time intervals, the beta-binomial model significantly cut both the number of clones called differentially abundant and the false-positive rate. The authors expected biological variance in healthy repertoires might increase further over much longer intervals such as months to years. Between technical replicates the binomial model flagged about 1.2 differentially abundant clones, whereas over about two weeks the binomial model flagged about 15 and over roughly 4 weeks approximately 20.

Sequencing was performed on blood. This sequence originates from a person aged 18 to 75 in good health. In this chain, TRBV5-6 is recombined with TRBJ2-7; no confident D gene assignment can be made. The CDR3: CASSLEGSNEQYF. The DNA is TGTGCCAGCAGCTTGGAGGGATCAAACGAGCAGTACTTC.